These 3 T cell receptor beta chains came from one sample sequenced in a study of blood T cell repertoires in COVID-19. Using immunoSEQ multiplex PCR, the repertoire was profiled, and TCRdb retains in-frame clones only, with some absent. The sample holds fewer than 350,000 clones, around 89% seen once. The sample taken for sequencing was PBMCs or T cells enriched from blood (not recorded which). These receptors came from a woman aged 18-29 years with acute COVID-19.

As DNA, the CDR3 is TGTGCCAGCAGTGGGGGGGGCCTGTACGAGCAGTACTTC. This codes for CASSGGGLYEQYF. This chain joins TRBV28 and TRBJ2-7; maybe TRBD2 (7 bases). Germline V lookup: CDR1 MDHEN, CDR2 SYDVKM. With 5 bases removed from V and 4 bases from J, the gap between germline ends came to 12 bases. The CDR3 contains 13 residues.

The chain links TRBV11-2 to TRBJ1-1; 7 bases are shared with TRBD1. The germline V gene has CDR1 SGHAT and CDR2 FQNNGV. This CDR3 spans 15 amino acids. V shed 5 bases, J shed 1 base, and the junction held 7 bases outside the gene matches. CDR3 loop: CASSPRQGGNTEAFF. The CDR3 DNA sequence: TGTGCCAGCAGCCCCCGTCAGGGGGGGAACACTGAAGCTTTCTTT.

This clone was seen once. V and J are TRBV29-1 and TRBJ1-1; possible D gene TRBD1, 5 bases. Trimming cost V 4 bases and J 5 bases, with 11 bases left between them. Germline V CDR1 and CDR2: SQVTM, ANQGSEA. This CDR3 has 12 amino acids. CDR3 amino acids: CSVGFGGTEAFF. The CDR3 bases are TGCAGCGTTGGTTTTGGGGGGACTGAAGCTTTCTTT.